The subject of this entry is one T cell receptor (beta chain). This sample was taken from a study of blood T cell repertoires in COVID-19. Looking at the study overall: There were acute and convalescent COVID-19 samples, and they came from the United States, Italy and Spain. Nucleic acid was either cDNA or gDNA, and it came from T cells, B-cell-depleted T cells, or PBMCs.

The CDR3 totals 15 residues. Unmatched junction bases numbered 6, after V lost 4 bases and J lost 5 bases. Germline-derived CDR1 and CDR2 are LNHDA and SQIVND (reference sequence). Method: immunoSEQ multiplex PCR; TCRdb's copy keeps in-frame clones and lacks some. The sample has under 400,000 clones, almost 90% seen once. The chain combines TRBV19 with TRBJ2-2; 8 positions agree with TRBD2. This TCR came from a man younger than 35 with active or convalescent COVID-19. Sequenced input: peripheral blood. The CDR3 DNA reads as TGTGCCAGTAGTAGCGGGGGGCCCGGAACCGGGGAGCTGTTTTTT. Its protein is CASSSGGPGTGELFF. Looking up the rest from reference TRBV19 and TRBJ2-2 gives the full variable domain: DGGITQSPKYLFRKEGQNVTLSCEQNLNHDAMYWYRQDPGQGLRLIYYSQIVNDFQKGDIAEGYSVSREKKESFPLTVTSAQKNPTAFYLCASSSGGPGTGELFFGEGSRLTVL.